One sample yielded the 29 T cell receptor beta chains listed below, sequenced in a study of regulatory T cells in long-lasting Graves disease. Combining iRepertoire HTBI primers with Arm-PCR of CDR3 regions, the authors built TCR beta libraries. One entry per CDR3 protein, called by TCRdb with MiXCR from the multiplex PCR reads. The sample lists more than 300,000 distinct CDR3 sequences, 20% to 25% occurring once. Sample time point: persistent/refractory GD, antithyroid drugs over 5 years with positive TRAb. The authors made the TCR library using RNA they extracted from PBMCs. Sample: peripheral blood mononuclear cells (PBMCs), taken when the disease was refractory, from a patient treated with antithyroid drugs. These receptors originate from a woman in her thirties or forties with Graves disease.

The genes are TRBV29-1 and TRBJ1-2; perhaps TRBD1 as D (5 bases). The CDR3 extends over 14 amino acids. The germline V gene encodes CDR1 SQVTM and CDR2 ANQGSEA. V was pared by 4 bases and J by 7 bases, with 19 bases between. The chain's CDR3 is CSVGEAESRGGYTF. The DNA of the CDR3 is TGCAGCGTTGGGGAGGCAGAGTCAAGGGGTGGCTACACCTTC.

In nucleotides, the CDR3 is TGTGCCAGCAAACAGGGTCATTGGCAATCACCCCTCCACTTT. It codes for CASKQGHWQSPLHF. J is TRBJ1-6 and V is TRBV28; a possible D gene is TRBD1 (6 bases). The length of the CDR3 is 14 residues. In germline, CDR1 is MDHEN, CDR2 SYDVKM. V was shortened by 7 bases and J by 10 bases, with 17 bases between the two germline ends.

This clonotype has only a few counts. The rearrangement joins TRBV10-3 to TRBJ2-5, with D possibly TRBD2 on 6 matching bases. The CDR3 has 14 amino acids. CDR1 and CDR2 (germline): ENHRY, SYGVKD. Between the trimmed V and J ends, which lost 4 bases and 3 bases, there was a span of 12 bases. CDR3 DNA: TGTGCCATCAGTGTCGGGACTGTTAAAGAGACCCAGTACTTC. It yields the protein CAISVGTVKETQYF.

This clonotype was seen a handful of times. The chain is built from TRBV5-1 and TRBJ2-5; D perhaps matches TRBD1 (6 bases). The CDR3 runs to 14 residues. Trimming took off 7 bases at V and 0 bases at J, with 13 bases between the two ends. Germline CDR1 SGHRS, CDR2 YFSETQ. The CDR3 DNA follows: TGCGCCAGCGGTAGGGGGATGCACCAAGAGACCCAGTACTTC. Translating gives CASGRGMHQETQYF.

This clonotype has at least ten counts. The chain links TRBV20-1 to TRBJ2-7, with 8 bases that match TRBD1. There are 14 residues in the CDR3. V lost 6 bases, J lost 0 bases, and 7 bases stayed unmatched. Germline-derived CDR1 and CDR2 are DFQATT and SNEGSKA (reference sequence). DNA for the CDR3: TGCAGTGCCCATTCGGGACAGGCCTCCTACGAGCAGTACTTC. Residues: CSAHSGQASYEQYF.

V gene TRBV2 combines with J gene TRBJ1-5; D ambiguous. Germline V gene sequence: CDR1 SNHLY, CDR2 FYNNEI. V was cut by 6 bases and J by 10 bases, with 16 bases left in between. This CDR3 comprises 13 residues. The CDR3 sequence is CASSQDLDLPQHF. CDR3 nucleotide sequence: TGTGCCAGCAGCCAAGATTTGGATCTACCCCAGCATTTT.

The rearrangement links TRBV27 to TRBJ2-7; D is perhaps TRBD2 (6 bases). In germline, CDR1 is MNHEY, CDR2 SMNVEV (reference sequence). The CDR3 runs 15 residues. Trimming left V 5 bases short and J 0 bases short, with 14 bases between. In nucleotides, the CDR3 is TGTGCCAGCAGTCGGGGACTGAGGAGCTCCTACGAGCAGTACTTC. It specifies CASSRGLRSSYEQYF.

This clonotype was picked up many times. CDR3 DNA sequence: TGTGCCAGCAGTGGTGGAGTTCTCGGAACCGGGGAGCTGTTTTTT. Protein product: CASSGGVLGTGELFF. V and J are TRBV2 and TRBJ2-2; no clear D. The ends were cut back, 4 bases at V and 5 bases at J, with 14 bases in the middle. The germline V gene encodes CDR1 SNHLY and CDR2 FYNNEI. This CDR3 region has 15 residues. The full variable domain, rest sourced from reference TRBV2 and TRBJ2-2, is EPEVTQTPSHQVTQMGQEVILRCVPISNHLYFYWYRQILGQKVEFLVSFYNNEISEKSEIFDDQFSVERPDGSNFTLKIRSTKLEDSAMYFCASSGGVLGTGELFFGEGSRLTVL.

The chain uses TRBV5-1 and TRBJ2-7, with 14 bases that match TRBD2. In germline, CDR1 is SGHRS, CDR2 YFSETQ. The CDR3 is made up of 18 amino acids. The V gene end was trimmed by 4 bases and the J gene end by 6 bases; junction bases not matched to a gene: 15. CDR3 sequence (DNA): TGCGCCAGCAGCCCGGGACTAGCGGGAGCTCCCTCCTACGGCGAGCAGTACTTC. Translation: CASSPGLAGAPSYGEQYF.

The CDR3 region is CASSQDQAGWHGYTF. The DNA of the CDR3 is TGTGCCAGCAGCCAAGACCAAGCAGGGTGGCATGGCTACACCTTC. The chain uses TRBV3-1 and TRBJ1-2, with D maybe TRBD1 (5 bases). V lost 0 bases, J lost 6 bases, and 14 bases lay in between. Germline CDR1 LGHDT, CDR2 YNNKEL (reference sequence). The CDR3 has 15 amino acids.

This clonotype was counted only a few times. CDR3 loop: CASSLDTSGPSYEQYF. CDR3 bases: TGTGCCAGCAGCTTAGATACTAGCGGACCCTCCTACGAGCAGTACTTC. The V and J genes are TRBV7-9 and TRBJ2-7, with 8 bases lining up with TRBD2. After removal of 1 base from V and 0 bases from J, the junction contained 5 bases not matched to a gene. This CDR3 spans 16 amino acids. Looked up from germline, CDR1 is SEHNR and CDR2 is FQNEAQ (reference sequence).

The J gene is TRBJ2-7, the V gene TRBV7-9; 7 positions match TRBD1. The CDR3 consists of 16 residues. Per the germline V gene, CDR1 is SEHNR and CDR2 is FQNEAQ (reference sequence). Trimming cost V 5 bases and J 0 bases; bases outside gene matches: 10. CDR3 coding DNA: TGTGCCAGCAGCCCGGGGTCGGGACAGTTCTCCTACGAGCAGTACTTC. Amino acid sequence: CASSPGSGQFSYEQYF.

The V and J genes are TRBV20-1 and TRBJ2-4; D is undetermined. CDR1 is DFQATT and CDR2 is SNEGSKA in the germline V gene (reference sequence). V was pared by 6 bases and J by 0 bases, with 9 bases between. The CDR3 is 13 amino acids. Here the CDR3 reads CSATVIAKNIQYF. Written as DNA, the CDR3 is TGCAGTGCCACCGTTATAGCCAAAAACATTCAGTACTTC.

To note about this clonotype: A far larger clone is just one base off, so this is likely a read error. Because the CDR3 is missing its conserved closing phenylalanine or tryptophan, this is likely a read error. The chain uses TRBV28 and TRBJ2-5; D call uncertain. Germline-derived CDR1 and CDR2 are MDHEN and SYDVKM. The CDR3 is 12 amino acids. Trimming took off 5 bases at V and 4 bases at J, with 8 bases between the two ends. The CDR3 nucleotides are TGTGCCAGCAGTGCAATACGAGAGACCCAGTACCTC. Its protein product is CASSAIRETQYL.

A note on this clonotype: A much larger clonotype is one base distant, so this may be a read error. This chain uses TRBV27 with TRBJ1-1; no firm D call. CDR1 MNHEY and CDR2 SMNVEV come from the germline V gene (reference sequence). V dropped 4 bases and J dropped 4 bases, with 10 bases sitting between them. The CDR3 sequence is 13 residues long. CDR3 DNA: TGTGCCAGCAGTTACAGCCAGGCCACTGAAGCTTTCTTT. Encoded protein: CASSYSQATEAFF.

This clonotype was detected many times. V usage is TRBV7-9 and J usage is TRBJ1-1; D call uncertain. Germline V lookup: CDR1 SEHNR, CDR2 FQNEAQ (reference sequence). V lost 1 base, J lost 1 base, and 7 bases lay in between. The CDR3 is made up of 14 amino acids. The CDR3 sequence is CASSLELGNTEAFF. The CDR3 region has the DNA TGTGCCAGCAGCTTAGAGTTAGGGAACACTGAAGCTTTCTTT.

This chain joins TRBV9 and TRBJ1-3; TRBD1 aligns across 10 bases. Losses at the gene ends were 5 bases for V and 4 bases for J; bases not matched to a gene: 15. The CDR3 covers 18 residues. The V gene's germline CDR1 is SGDLS and CDR2 YYNGEE. In nucleotides, the CDR3 is TGTGCCAGCAGTGGCCCCCGGGACAGGGGACGAAGAGGAAACACCATATATTTT. It encodes CASSGPRDRGRRGNTIYF.

This clonotype has more than one count but fewer than ten. The chain joins TRBV7-2 to TRBJ2-5; TRBD1 is a possible D gene (7 bases). The CDR3 covers 14 residues. From germline, CDR1 is SGHTA and CDR2 FQGNSA. V lost 3 bases and J lost 5, with 13 bases in between. The CDR3 sequence is CASSFMTGRETQYF. In DNA form, the CDR3 reads TGTGCCAGCAGCTTTATGACAGGGAGGGAGACCCAGTACTTC.

There are a few counts of this clonotype. The chain links TRBV7-9 to TRBJ2-5; 8 bases map to TRBD2. The CDR3 has 14 amino acids. Germline CDR1 SEHNR, CDR2 FQNEAQ (reference sequence). V dropped 6 bases and J dropped 3; count of bases not matched to a gene: 6. CDR3 region: CASRRLAGKETQYF. CDR3 sequence (DNA): TGTGCCAGCAGGCGTCTAGCGGGTAAAGAGACCCAGTACTTC.

The chain uses TRBV5-1 and TRBJ2-1, with D tentatively TRBD2 (6 bases). CDR3 length: 13 amino acids. V shed 0 bases and J shed 10 bases, with 11 bases lying between them. Germline values: CDR1 SGHRS, CDR2 YFSETQ. DNA of the CDR3: TGCGCCAGCAGCTTGGAGGTACGGGGGGAGCAGTTCTTC. Protein: CASSLEVRGEQFF.

At least ten counts were recorded for this clonotype. V gene TRBV27 combines with J gene TRBJ2-7; D possibly corresponds to TRBD2 (5 bases). The ends were cut back, 3 bases at V and 3 bases at J, with 18 bases in the middle. The CDR3 has 16 residues. Germline loops: CDR1 MNHEY, CDR2 SMNVEV (reference sequence). CDR3 DNA sequence: TGTGCCAGCAGTTTGTCGGGGATAAGGGTGGGCTACGAGCAGTACTTC. Translation: CASSLSGIRVGYEQYF.

The gene calls are TRBV14 and TRBJ1-6; 7 bases fit TRBD1. Germline CDR1 and CDR2: SGHDN and FVKESK. The CDR3 runs to 14 residues. The V and J ends lost 6 bases and 7 bases, in that order; junction bases with no gene match: 6. The CDR3 protein is CASRSGQINSPLHF. The DNA for the CDR3 is TGTGCCAGCAGGTCGGGACAGATCAATTCACCCCTCCACTTT.

The chain has TRBV30 and TRBJ2-2, with D hard to call. CDR1 GTSNPN and CDR2 SVGIG come from the germline V gene (reference sequence). CDR3 length: 18 residues. Trimming took 2 bases from V and 1 from J, leaving 20 bases between them. The CDR3 coding sequence is TGTGCCTGGAGTCCCTCCCCTCGCGAACGGTTGAACACCGGGGAGCTGTTTTTT. Translated, it gives CAWSPSPRERLNTGELFF.

The chain is built from TRBV2 and TRBJ2-1; D uncertain. The CDR3 is 13 residues long. Trimming cost V 7 bases and J 7 bases, with 14 bases left between them. Germline assignment: CDR1 SNHLY and CDR2 FYNNEI. CDR3 amino acids: CASKRVEGNEQFF. Here the CDR3 DNA reads TGTGCCAGCAAGCGTGTGGAAGGGAATGAGCAGTTCTTC.

This clonotype appeared a few times. The chain joins TRBV20-1 to TRBJ1-4; 10 nucleotides match TRBD1. The V segment lost 6 bases and the J segment 7 bases; nucleotides outside the gene matches: 8. The germline V gene encodes CDR1 DFQATT and CDR2 SNEGSKA (reference sequence). The CDR3 length is 14 residues. The CDR3 bases are TGCAGTGCAAAAGACAGGGGGCAGGTTGAAAAACTGTTTTTT. This translates into CSAKDRGQVEKLFF.

This clonotype was detected only a few times. The chain joins TRBV20-1 to TRBJ2-7; no clear D gene. The CDR3 length is 13 residues. Trimming removed 5 bases at V and 3 bases at J, with 14 bases between. CDR1 is DFQATT, CDR2 SNEGSKA, per germline (reference sequence). The CDR3 sequence is CSAEAGEVYEQYF. The DNA for the CDR3 is TGCAGTGCTGAGGCAGGAGAGGTCTACGAGCAGTACTTC.

This clonotype was detected only once. The chain carries TRBV7-9 and TRBJ1-5; 8 bases are a match to TRBD1. V shed 5 bases, J shed 6 bases, and the junction held 9 bases outside the gene matches. From germline, CDR1 is SEHNR and CDR2 FQNEAQ (reference sequence). The CDR3 contains 15 residues. The CDR3 coding sequence is TGTGCCAGCAGCCCGGACAGGGTGGGAGGTCAGCCCCAGCATTTT. Translation gives CASSPDRVGGQPQHF.

This clonotype was detected many times. The chain couples TRBV10-3 to TRBJ2-5, with 10 bases aligning to TRBD2. Germline V gives CDR1 ENHRY, CDR2 SYGVKD. This CDR3 is built from 18 residues. V lost 0 bases and J lost 2; bases outside the gene matches: 9. The CDR3 nucleotides are TGTGCCATCAGTGAGTCGAGGCTAGCGGGAGCCGATCAAGAGACCCAGTACTTC. Its translation is CAISESRLAGADQETQYF.

CDR3 sequence: CSAKTSGRAHTGELFF. The CDR3 DNA is TGCAGTGCAAAAACTAGCGGGAGGGCCCACACCGGGGAGCTGTTTTTT. The chain recombines TRBV20-1 with TRBJ2-2; the match to TRBD2 covers 13 bases. Trimming removed 6 bases from V and 3 bases from J; junction bases left unmatched: 7. The CDR3 covers 16 residues. Germline assignment: CDR1 DFQATT and CDR2 SNEGSKA (reference sequence).